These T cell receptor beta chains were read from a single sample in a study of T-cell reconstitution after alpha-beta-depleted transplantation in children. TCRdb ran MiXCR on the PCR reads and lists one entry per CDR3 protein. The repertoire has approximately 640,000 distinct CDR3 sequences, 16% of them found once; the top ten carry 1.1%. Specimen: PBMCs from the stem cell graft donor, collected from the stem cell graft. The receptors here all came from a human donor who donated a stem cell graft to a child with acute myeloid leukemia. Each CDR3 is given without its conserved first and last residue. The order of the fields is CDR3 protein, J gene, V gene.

CDR3 protein: ASSAGGRADTQY
J gene: TRBJ2-3
V gene: TRBV9

CDR3 protein: ASTRDTRGTEAF
J gene: TRBJ1-1
V gene: TRBV10-3

CDR3 protein: ASSPGTPYEQY
J gene: TRBJ2-7
V gene: TRBV7-9

CDR3 protein: ASSQRGGSGNTIY
J gene: TRBJ1-3
V gene: TRBV7-2

CDR3 protein: AIGVQNNEQF
J gene: TRBJ2-1
V gene: TRBV10-3

CDR3 protein: SAPQPGQGFGETQY
J gene: TRBJ2-5
V gene: TRBV20-1

CDR3 protein: ASSLVGQDSQETQY
J gene: TRBJ2-5
V gene: TRBV7-2

CDR3 protein: ASSFRGDRVANEQF
J gene: TRBJ2-1
V gene: TRBV5-5

CDR3 protein: ASSPYRNTEAF
J gene: TRBJ1-1
V gene: TRBV11-2

CDR3 protein: ASSSTRQPQH
J gene: TRBJ1-5
V gene: TRBV6-2/TRBV6-3

CDR3 protein: ASNPDRVRGYT
J gene: TRBJ1-2
V gene: TRBV10-2

CDR3 protein: ASSNRGHLNYGYT
J gene: TRBJ1-2
V gene: TRBV21-1

CDR3 protein: ASSGQGSLSSYEQY
J gene: TRBJ2-7
V gene: TRBV12-3/TRBV12-4

CDR3 protein: SAPGTGAANYGYT
J gene: TRBJ1-2
V gene: TRBV20-1

CDR3 protein: ASSLVATPYNEQF
J gene: TRBJ2-1
V gene: TRBV11-3

CDR3 protein: SAREDGSIYEQY
J gene: TRBJ2-7
V gene: TRBV20-1

CDR3 protein: ASSYGWPGRSNQPQH
J gene: TRBJ1-5
V gene: TRBV6-2/TRBV6-3

CDR3 protein: ATSESWGSNQPQH
J gene: TRBJ1-5
V gene: TRBV24-1

CDR3 protein: SGGGGGNEQF
J gene: TRBJ2-1
V gene: TRBV29-1

CDR3 protein: ASSQATGVKVDTEAF
J gene: TRBJ1-1
V gene: TRBV4-2

CDR3 protein: SAPPYDRGLGETQY
J gene: TRBJ2-5
V gene: TRBV20-1

CDR3 protein: ASSYRDRANYGYT
J gene: TRBJ1-2
V gene: TRBV7-2

CDR3 protein: ASSETADANEQF
J gene: TRBJ2-1
V gene: TRBV10-2

CDR3 protein: ASRKDGNEQF
J gene: TRBJ2-1
V gene: TRBV19

CDR3 protein: SATGSWYQETQY
J gene: TRBJ2-5
V gene: TRBV20-1

CDR3 protein: ASSPQNIARDEQF
J gene: TRBJ2-1
V gene: TRBV18

CDR3 protein: ASSRDRGNEQF
J gene: TRBJ2-1
V gene: TRBV6-6

CDR3 protein: SAPSSGVFKETQY
J gene: TRBJ2-5
V gene: TRBV20-1

CDR3 protein: ASSSRRGDTEAF
J gene: TRBJ1-1
V gene: TRBV5-6

CDR3 protein: SGRRDLQETQY
J gene: TRBJ2-5
V gene: TRBV29-1

CDR3 protein: ASSPTDRGPYEQY
J gene: TRBJ2-7
V gene: TRBV12-3/TRBV12-4

CDR3 protein: ATQAKETQY
J gene: TRBJ2-5
V gene: TRBV6-5

CDR3 protein: ATSDRELTTNTGELF
J gene: TRBJ2-2
V gene: TRBV24-1

CDR3 protein: ASSLFSGRNTEAF
J gene: TRBJ1-1
V gene: TRBV7-2

CDR3 protein: SAHTRQLGETQY
J gene: TRBJ2-5
V gene: TRBV20-1

CDR3 protein: ASSLGGAGTNEQF
J gene: TRBJ2-1
V gene: TRBV7-8

CDR3 protein: ASSYPGVSGYEQY
J gene: TRBJ2-7
V gene: TRBV6-2/TRBV6-3

CDR3 protein: SAFERGAYNEQF
J gene: TRBJ2-1
V gene: TRBV20-1

CDR3 protein: ASSLTQGSYGYT
J gene: TRBJ1-2
V gene: TRBV2

CDR3 protein: ASSRLQGKNTEAF
J gene: TRBJ1-1
V gene: TRBV5-1

CDR3 protein: SAPGGLDSGNTIY
J gene: TRBJ1-3
V gene: TRBV20-1

CDR3 protein: ASSFLYGQGAGNTIY
J gene: TRBJ1-3
V gene: TRBV12-3/TRBV12-4

CDR3 protein: ASSPRTSGGLGGNEQF
J gene: TRBJ2-1
V gene: TRBV18

CDR3 protein: SARELASVRRNEQF
J gene: TRBJ2-1
V gene: TRBV20-1

CDR3 protein: SASASVSTDTQY
J gene: TRBJ2-3
V gene: TRBV20-1

CDR3 protein: ARLGDTQY
J gene: TRBJ2-3
V gene: TRBV21-1

CDR3 protein: ASSIGQNGELF
J gene: TRBJ2-2
V gene: TRBV11-2

CDR3 protein: ATSRDGSGLAKNIQY
J gene: TRBJ2-4
V gene: TRBV15

CDR3 protein: SARSGTGSYEQY
J gene: TRBJ2-7
V gene: TRBV20-1